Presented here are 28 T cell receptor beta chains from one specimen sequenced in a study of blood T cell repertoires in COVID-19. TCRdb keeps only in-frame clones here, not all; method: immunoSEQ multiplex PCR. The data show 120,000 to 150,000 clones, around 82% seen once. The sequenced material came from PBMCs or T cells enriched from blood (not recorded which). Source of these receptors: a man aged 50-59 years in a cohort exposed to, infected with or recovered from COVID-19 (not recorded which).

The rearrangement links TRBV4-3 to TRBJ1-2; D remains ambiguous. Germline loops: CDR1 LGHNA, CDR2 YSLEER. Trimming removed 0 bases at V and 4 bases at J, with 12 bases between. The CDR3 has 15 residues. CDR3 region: CASSQDLTTGYGYTF. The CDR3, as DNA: TGCGCCAGCAGCCAAGATTTGACGACGGGCTATGGCTACACCTTC.

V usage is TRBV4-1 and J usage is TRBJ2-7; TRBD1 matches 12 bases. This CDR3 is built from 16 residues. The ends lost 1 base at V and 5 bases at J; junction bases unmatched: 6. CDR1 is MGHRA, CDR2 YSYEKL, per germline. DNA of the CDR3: TGCGCCAGCAGCCAAGTCTACGGGACAGGGGGCGACGAGCAGTACTTC. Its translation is CASSQVYGTGGDEQYF.

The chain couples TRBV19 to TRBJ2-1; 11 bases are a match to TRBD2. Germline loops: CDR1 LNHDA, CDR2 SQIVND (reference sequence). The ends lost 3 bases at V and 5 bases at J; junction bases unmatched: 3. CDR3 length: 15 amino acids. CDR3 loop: CASSILAGGNNEQFF. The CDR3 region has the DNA TGTGCCAGTAGTATTCTAGCGGGGGGTAACAATGAGCAGTTCTTC.

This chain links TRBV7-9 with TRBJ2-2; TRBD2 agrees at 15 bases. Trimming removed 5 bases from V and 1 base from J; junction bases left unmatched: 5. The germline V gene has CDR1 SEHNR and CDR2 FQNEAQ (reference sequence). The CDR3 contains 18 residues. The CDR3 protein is CASSRPGLAGGNTGELFF. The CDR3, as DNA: TGTGCCAGCAGCCGACCGGGACTAGCGGGAGGGAACACCGGGGAGCTGTTTTTT. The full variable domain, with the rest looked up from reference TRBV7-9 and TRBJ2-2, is DTGVSQNPRHKITKRGQNVTFRCDPISEHNRLYWYRQTLGQGPEFLTYFQNEAQLEKSRLLSDRFSAERPKGSFSTLEIQRTEQGDSAMYLCASSRPGLAGGNTGELFFGEGSRLTVL.

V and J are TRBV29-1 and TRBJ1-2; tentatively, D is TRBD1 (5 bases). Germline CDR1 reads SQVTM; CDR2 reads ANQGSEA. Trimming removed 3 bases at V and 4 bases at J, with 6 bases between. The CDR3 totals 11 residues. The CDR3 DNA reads TGCAGCGTTGAGACAGTCTATGGCTACACCTTC. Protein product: CSVETVYGYTF. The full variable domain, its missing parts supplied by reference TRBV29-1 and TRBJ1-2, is SAVISQKPSRDICQRGTSLTIQCQVDSQVTMMFWYRQQPGQSLTLIATANQGSEATYESGFVIDKFPISRPNLTFSTLTVSNMSPEDSSIYLCSVETVYGYTFGSGTRLTVV.

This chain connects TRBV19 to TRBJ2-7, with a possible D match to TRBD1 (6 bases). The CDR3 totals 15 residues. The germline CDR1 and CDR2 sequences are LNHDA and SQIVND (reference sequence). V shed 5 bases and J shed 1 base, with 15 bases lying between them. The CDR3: CASSPGALRSYEQYF. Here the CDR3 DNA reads TGTGCCAGTAGTCCAGGGGCGCTTCGTTCCTACGAGCAGTACTTC.

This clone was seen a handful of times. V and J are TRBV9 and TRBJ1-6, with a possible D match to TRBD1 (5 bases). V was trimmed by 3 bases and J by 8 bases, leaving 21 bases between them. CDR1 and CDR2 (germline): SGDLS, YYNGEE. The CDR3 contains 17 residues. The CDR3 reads CASSGEPGRERDSPLHF. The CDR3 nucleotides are TGTGCCAGCAGCGGAGAACCAGGGCGGGAGAGGGATTCACCCCTCCACTTT.

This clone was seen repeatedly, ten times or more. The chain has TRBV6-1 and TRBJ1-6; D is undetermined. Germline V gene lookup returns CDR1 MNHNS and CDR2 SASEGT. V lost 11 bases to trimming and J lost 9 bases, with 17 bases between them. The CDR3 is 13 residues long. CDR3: CAAAVGGSSPLHF. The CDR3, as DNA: TGTGCCGCGGCGGTAGGTGGAAGTTCACCCCTCCACTTT.

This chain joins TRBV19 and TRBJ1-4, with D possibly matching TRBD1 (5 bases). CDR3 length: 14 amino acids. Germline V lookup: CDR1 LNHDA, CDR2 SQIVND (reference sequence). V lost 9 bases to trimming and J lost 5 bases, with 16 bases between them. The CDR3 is CASGMRDWNEKLFF. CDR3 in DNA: TGTGCCAGCGGGATGCGGGACTGGAATGAAAAACTGTTTTTT.

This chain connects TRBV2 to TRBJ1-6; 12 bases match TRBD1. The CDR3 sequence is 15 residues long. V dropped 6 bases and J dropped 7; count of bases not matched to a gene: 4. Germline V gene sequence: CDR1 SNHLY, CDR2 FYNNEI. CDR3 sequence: CASRIGTGGNSPLHF. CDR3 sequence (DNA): TGTGCCAGCAGGATTGGGACAGGGGGCAATTCACCCCTCCACTTT.

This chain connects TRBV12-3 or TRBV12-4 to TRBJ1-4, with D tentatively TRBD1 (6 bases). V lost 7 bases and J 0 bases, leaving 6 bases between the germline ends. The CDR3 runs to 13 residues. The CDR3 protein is CASNRATNEKLFF. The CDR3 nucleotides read TGTGCCAGCAACAGGGCAACTAATGAAAAACTGTTTTTT.

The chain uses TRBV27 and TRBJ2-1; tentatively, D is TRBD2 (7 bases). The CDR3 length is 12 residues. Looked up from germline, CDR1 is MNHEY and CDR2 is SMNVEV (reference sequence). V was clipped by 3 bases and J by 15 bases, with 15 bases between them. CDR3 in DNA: TGTGCCAGCAGTTTCCCGGGGGGCCGGCCGTTCTTC. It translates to CASSFPGGRPFF.

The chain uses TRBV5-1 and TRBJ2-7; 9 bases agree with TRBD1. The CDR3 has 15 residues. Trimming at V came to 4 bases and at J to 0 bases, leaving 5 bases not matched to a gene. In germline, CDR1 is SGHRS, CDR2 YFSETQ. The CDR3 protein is CASSPSGQGSYEQYF. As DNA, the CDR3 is TGCGCCAGCAGCCCCTCGGGACAGGGCTCCTACGAGCAGTACTTC.

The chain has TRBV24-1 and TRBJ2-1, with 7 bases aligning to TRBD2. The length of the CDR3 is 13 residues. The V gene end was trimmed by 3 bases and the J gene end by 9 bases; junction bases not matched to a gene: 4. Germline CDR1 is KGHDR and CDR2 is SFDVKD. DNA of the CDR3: TGTGCCACCAGTGATGGGGGGGTAGGTGAGCAGTTCTTC. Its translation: CATSDGGVGEQFF.

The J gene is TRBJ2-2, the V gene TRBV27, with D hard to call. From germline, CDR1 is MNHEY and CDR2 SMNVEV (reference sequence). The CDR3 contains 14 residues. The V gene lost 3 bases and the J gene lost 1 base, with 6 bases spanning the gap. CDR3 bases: TGTGCCAGCAGTTTTTCTTGGAACACCGGGGAGCTGTTTTTT. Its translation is CASSFSWNTGELFF.

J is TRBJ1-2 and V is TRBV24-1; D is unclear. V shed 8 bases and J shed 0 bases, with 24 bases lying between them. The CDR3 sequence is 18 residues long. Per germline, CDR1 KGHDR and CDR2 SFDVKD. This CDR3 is CATISLAAVFTPNYGYTF. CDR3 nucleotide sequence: TGTGCCACCATATCCCTCGCGGCAGTATTCACCCCTAACTATGGCTACACCTTC.

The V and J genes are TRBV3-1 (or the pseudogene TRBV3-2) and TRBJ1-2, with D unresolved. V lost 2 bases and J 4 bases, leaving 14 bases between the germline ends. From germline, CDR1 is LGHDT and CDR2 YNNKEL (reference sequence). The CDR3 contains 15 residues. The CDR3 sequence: CASSQTSTSSYGYTF. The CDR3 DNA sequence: TGTGCCAGCAGCCAAACTTCTACGAGCTCCTATGGCTACACCTTC.

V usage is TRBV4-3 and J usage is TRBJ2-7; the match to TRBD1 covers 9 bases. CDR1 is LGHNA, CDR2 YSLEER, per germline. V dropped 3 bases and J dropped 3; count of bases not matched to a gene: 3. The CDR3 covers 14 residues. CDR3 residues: CASSQDRGGYEQYF. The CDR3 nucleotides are TGCGCCAGCAGCCAGGACAGGGGAGGCTACGAGCAGTACTTC.

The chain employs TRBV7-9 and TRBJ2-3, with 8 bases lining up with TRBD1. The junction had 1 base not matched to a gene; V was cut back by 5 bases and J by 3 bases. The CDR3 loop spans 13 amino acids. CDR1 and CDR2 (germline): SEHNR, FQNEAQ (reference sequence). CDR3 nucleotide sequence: TGTGCCAGCAGCCGACAGGGGACAGATACGCAGTATTTT. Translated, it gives CASSRQGTDTQYF.

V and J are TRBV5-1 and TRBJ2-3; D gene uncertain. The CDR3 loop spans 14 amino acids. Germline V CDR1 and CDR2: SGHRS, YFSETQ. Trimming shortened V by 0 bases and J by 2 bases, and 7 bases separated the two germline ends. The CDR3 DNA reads TGCGCCAGCAGCTTGGGTGGCATCACAGATACGCAGTATTTT. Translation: CASSLGGITDTQYF. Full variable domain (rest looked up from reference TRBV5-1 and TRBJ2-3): KAGVTQTPRYLIKTRGQQVTLSCSPISGHRSVSWYQQTPGQGLQFLFEYFSETQRNKGNFPGRFSGRQFSNSRSEMNVSTLELGDSALYLCASSLGGITDTQYFGPGTRLTVL.

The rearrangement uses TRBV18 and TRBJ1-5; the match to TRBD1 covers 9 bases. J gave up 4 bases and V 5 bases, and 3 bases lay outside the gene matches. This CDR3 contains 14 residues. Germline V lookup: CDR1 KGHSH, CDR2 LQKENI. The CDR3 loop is CASSSGQGNQPQHF. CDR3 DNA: TGTGCCAGCTCATCGGGACAGGGAAATCAGCCCCAGCATTTT.

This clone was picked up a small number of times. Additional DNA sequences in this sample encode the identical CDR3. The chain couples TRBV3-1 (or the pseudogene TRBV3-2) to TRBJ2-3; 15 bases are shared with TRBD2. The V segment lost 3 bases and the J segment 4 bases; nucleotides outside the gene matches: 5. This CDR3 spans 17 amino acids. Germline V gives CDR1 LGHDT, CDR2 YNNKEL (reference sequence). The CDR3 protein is CASSQEGLAGGPDTQYF. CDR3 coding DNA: TGTGCCAGCAGCCAGGAAGGACTAGCGGGAGGGCCAGATACGCAGTATTTT.

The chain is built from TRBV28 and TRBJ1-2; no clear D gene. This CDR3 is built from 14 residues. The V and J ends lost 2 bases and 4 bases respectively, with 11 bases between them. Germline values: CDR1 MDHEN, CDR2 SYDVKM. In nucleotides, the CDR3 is TGTGCCAGCAGTTTAGTTCGGGAGGGCTATGGCTACACCTTC. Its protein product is CASSLVREGYGYTF.

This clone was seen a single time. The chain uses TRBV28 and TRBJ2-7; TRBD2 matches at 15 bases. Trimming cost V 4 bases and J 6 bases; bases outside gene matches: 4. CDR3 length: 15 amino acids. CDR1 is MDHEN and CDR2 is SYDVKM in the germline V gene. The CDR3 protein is CASSSRTSGRGEQYF. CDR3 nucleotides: TGTGCCAGCAGTTCACGGACTAGCGGGAGGGGCGAGCAGTACTTC.

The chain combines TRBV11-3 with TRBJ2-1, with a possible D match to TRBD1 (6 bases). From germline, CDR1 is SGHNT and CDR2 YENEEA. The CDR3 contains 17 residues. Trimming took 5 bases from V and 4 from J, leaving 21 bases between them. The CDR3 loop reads CASSDRGRQVGYNEQFF. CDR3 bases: TGTGCCAGCAGCGATAGGGGAAGACAGGTGGGTTACAATGAGCAGTTCTTC.

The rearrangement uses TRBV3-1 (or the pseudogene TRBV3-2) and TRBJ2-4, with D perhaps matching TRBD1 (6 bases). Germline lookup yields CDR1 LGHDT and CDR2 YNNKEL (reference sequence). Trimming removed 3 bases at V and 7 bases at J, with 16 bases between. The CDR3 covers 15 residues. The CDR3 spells CASSQDRYRVNIQYF. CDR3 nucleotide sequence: TGTGCCAGCAGCCAGGACCGCTACAGGGTCAACATTCAGTACTTC.

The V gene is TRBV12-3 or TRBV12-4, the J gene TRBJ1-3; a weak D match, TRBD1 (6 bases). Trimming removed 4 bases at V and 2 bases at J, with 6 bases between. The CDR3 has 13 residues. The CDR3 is CASSWGPGNTIYF. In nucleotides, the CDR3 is TGTGCCAGCAGTTGGGGGCCTGGAAACACCATATATTTT.

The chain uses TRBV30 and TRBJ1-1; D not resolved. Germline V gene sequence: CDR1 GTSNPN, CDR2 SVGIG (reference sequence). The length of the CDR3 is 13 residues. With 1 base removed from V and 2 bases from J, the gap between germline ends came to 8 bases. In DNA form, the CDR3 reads TGTGCCTGGAGTGATATAGCTAACACTGAAGCTTTCTTT. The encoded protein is CAWSDIANTEAFF.